This record looks at one T cell receptor beta chain sequence and its context. The CDR3 is made up of 13 amino acids. V lost 2 bases to trimming and J lost 3 bases, with 8 bases between them. Germline loops: CDR1 SGHNT, CDR2 YYREEE (reference sequence). The source of the sample is a study of control samples from healthy donors and cancer patients. Sequenced by immunoSEQ multiplex PCR; TCRdb stores in-frame clones only, minus some. This sample has tens of thousands of clones, with roughly 80% found just once. The TCR originated in a man in his forties or fifties in good health. The chain has TRBV5-4 and TRBJ2-5; D is possibly TRBD2 (6 bases). The material sequenced was blood. The CDR3 region is CASSFGGKETQYF. For the CDR3, the DNA is TGTGCCAGCAGCTTCGGCGGGAAAGAGACCCAGTACTTC.